The 8 T cell receptor beta chains in this list originate from one sample, sequenced in a study of T cells in women clearing cervical HPV infection. Clones were sequenced by immunoSEQ multiplex PCR, and TCRdb holds only the in-frame ones, with some missing. This repertoire includes some 30,000 clones. The sample consisted of blood buffy coat. The receptors derive from a woman aged 18 to 75 with a cervical HPV16 infection that either progressed to CIN3+ or cleared (not recorded which).

As concerns this clone: From the germline J gene comes the end of the CDR3, since the read stops 3 residues before it. The chain has TRBV5-1 and TRBJ2-2, with D tentatively TRBD2 (5 bases). CDR1 is SGHRS and CDR2 is YFSETQ in the germline V gene. This CDR3 has 13 residues. The CDR3 protein is CASSLAEGEKLFF. CDR3 bases read: TGCGCCAGCAGCTTGGCCGAGGGTGAAAAG.

With regard to this clone: The read ends 3 residues shy of where the CDR3 ends; the end is completed using the germline J gene. The rearrangement joins TRBV18 to TRBJ1-2; 7 positions match TRBD1. Germline V gene lookup returns CDR1 KGHSH and CDR2 LQKENI. The CDR3 sequence is 14 residues long. The CDR3 protein is CASSPNRGSYDYTF. CDR3 DNA (partial): TGTGCCAGCTCACCAAACAGGGGATCCTACGAC.

With respect to this clone: Germline and junction disagree at one end, which may indicate a read error. The read terminates 3 residues ahead of where the CDR3 ends, so the germline J gene completes it. This CDR3 is also generated by other DNA sequences in the sample. V is TRBV7-9 and J is TRBJ1-3; D gene ambiguous. The germline V gene encodes CDR1 SEHNR and CDR2 FQNEAQ (reference sequence). This CDR3 has 14 amino acids. CDR3 amino acids: CASSLEGFGNTIYF. The part of the CDR3 DNA that was read is TGTGCCAGCAGCTTAGAAGGGTTTGGAAACACT.

About this clone: The CDR3 is cut off 3 residues early in the read; its end comes from the germline J gene. The chain uses TRBV7-6 and TRBJ2-2; D perhaps matches TRBD1 (6 bases). Germline values: CDR1 SGHVS, CDR2 FNYEAQ. CDR3 size: 16 residues. CDR3: CASSLVGLPGDEKLFF. The sequenced CDR3 bases are TGTGCCAGCAGCTTAGTAGGTTTGCCAGGGGATGAAAAG.

As regards this clone: The CDR3 end falls 3 residues outside the read, so it is completed with the germline J gene. This chain uses TRBV7-9 with TRBJ2-2; D ambiguous. CDR1 is SEHNR and CDR2 is FQNEAQ in the germline V gene (reference sequence). There are 11 residues in the CDR3. CDR3 sequence reads: CASSGGSPLFF. The part of the CDR3 DNA that was read is TGTGCCAGCAGCGGCGGTTCACCG.

Details on this clone: The read comes to an end 3 residues before the CDR3 does, leaving the germline J gene to fill in the end. This chain connects TRBV20-1 to TRBJ2-1; 12 bases map to TRBD1. V trimming: 3 bases; J trimming: 3 bases; junction bases outside the gene matches: 3. The germline V gene encodes CDR1 DFQATT and CDR2 SNEGSKA (reference sequence). CDR3 length: 15 amino acids. This CDR3 is CSARGTGGYYNEQFF. The sequenced part of the CDR3 DNA is TGCAGTGCTAGGGGGACAGGGGGCTACTACAATGAG.

A word on this clone: The read finishes 3 residues shy of the CDR3 end, and the germline J gene is used to complete it. This chain connects TRBV20-1 to TRBJ1-6; 7 nucleotides align to TRBD1. This CDR3 has 12 amino acids. Germline CDR1 reads DFQATT; CDR2 reads SNEGSKA (reference sequence). V shed 5 bases and J 8 bases; nucleotides not matched to a gene: 3. CDR3 bases read: TGCAGTGCTCGGACAGGATATTCACCC. Residues: CSARTGYSP. The whole CDR3 is CSARTGYSPLHF.

About this clone itself: The sequenced fragment ends 3 residues before the CDR3 boundary, so the rest is inferred from the germline J gene. V gene TRBV5-1 combines with J gene TRBJ2-7; 7 bases fit TRBD1. V lost 3 bases and J lost 1; bases outside the gene matches: 7. This CDR3 region has 15 residues. Germline loops: CDR1 SGHRS, CDR2 YFSETQ. This CDR3 is CASSSTGQTSYEQYF. CDR3 bases read: TGCGCCAGCAGCTCGACGGGACAGACTTCCTACGAG.